The 10 T cell receptor beta chains below all came from one sample that was sequenced in a study of long-term antiretroviral therapy in people with HIV. Survey-level resolution applied to immunoSEQ assay v3.0. Assay: immunoSEQ multiplex PCR; the TCRdb copy retains only in-frame clones and omits some. The profile shows 15,000 to 20,000 clones, about 95% of them singletons. The sequenced sample was unsorted PBMCs, obtained more than 10 years after starting antiretroviral therapy. The receptor source for this set is a man under 40 with HIV.

This rearrangement joins TRBV5-6 to TRBJ2-6; 11 bases map to TRBD1. With 4 bases clipped from V and 0 bases from J, the junction kept 6 bases outside the gene matches. The CDR3 has 18 residues. Germline V CDR1 and CDR2: SGHDT, YYEEEE. CDR3 residues: CASSRRDRGDSGANVLTF. The CDR3 nucleotides are TGTGCCAGCAGCCGACGGGACAGGGGGGACTCTGGGGCCAACGTCCTGACTTTC. Based on the CDR3 plus reference TRBV5-6 and TRBJ2-6, the full variable domain is DAGVTQSPTHLIKTRGQQVTLRCSPKSGHDTVSWYQQALGQGPQFIFQYYEEEERQRGNFPDRFSGHQFPNYSSELNVNALLLGDSALYLCASSRRDRGDSGANVLTFGAGSRLTVL.

The CDR3 loop reads CASRGDRVEGELFF. The DNA of the CDR3 is TGTGCCAGCAGGGGGGACAGGGTGGAAGGGGAGCTGTTTTTT. This chain links TRBV2 with TRBJ2-2; 9 bases fit TRBD1. The trim removed 6 bases at V and 8 bases at J, leaving 7 bases unmatched. Germline CDR1 reads SNHLY; CDR2 reads FYNNEI. The CDR3 extends over 14 amino acids.

The CDR3 loop is CASNLQGAVYNEQFF. In nucleotides, the CDR3 is TGTGCCAGTAACCTACAGGGGGCGGTCTACAATGAGCAGTTCTTC. The V call is TRBV19, the J call TRBJ2-1; 9 nucleotides agree with TRBD1. CDR3 length: 15 residues. V gave up 7 bases and J gave up 3 bases; unmatched junction bases: 7. CDR1 LNHDA and CDR2 SQIVND come from the germline V gene (reference sequence).

This sequence joins TRBV5-6 and TRBJ2-7; 10 bases agree with TRBD1. V shed 0 bases and J 2 bases; nucleotides not matched to a gene: 2. The CDR3 sequence is 15 residues long. In germline, CDR1 is SGHDT, CDR2 YYEEEE. CDR3 in amino acids: CASSLVGQGPYEQYF. CDR3 sequence (DNA): TGTGCCAGCAGCTTGGTGGGACAGGGGCCCTACGAGCAGTACTTC.

The CDR3 sequence: CASSLSGQGYTGELFF. In DNA, the CDR3 is TGTGCCAGCAGCTTGAGTGGACAGGGGTACACCGGGGAGCTGTTTTTT. This rearrangement joins TRBV5-4 to TRBJ2-2; 9 bases map to TRBD1. Looked up from germline, CDR1 is SGHNT and CDR2 is YYREEE (reference sequence). V shed 1 base and J 3 bases; nucleotides not matched to a gene: 4. The CDR3 is made up of 16 amino acids.

This chain links TRBV7-3 with TRBJ1-5; tentatively, D is TRBD1 (5 bases). The V gene's germline CDR1 is SGHTA and CDR2 FQGTGA. Trimming pared 5 bases from V and 5 bases from J, leaving 10 bases between. This CDR3 spans 13 amino acids. In DNA, the CDR3 is TGTGCCAGCAGCGCAGGGTATGATCAGCCCCAGCATTTT. This sequence encodes CASSAGYDQPQHF.

This rearrangement joins TRBV7-9 to TRBJ2-7, with a possible D match to TRBD2 (6 bases). Germline V gene data show CDR1 as SEHNR and CDR2 as FQNEAQ (reference sequence). The CDR3 is 12 residues long. The CDR3 bases are TGTGCCAGCAGCTTAGAGGGAGGACGGGCCGGTGTC. It is translated as CASSLEGGRAGV.

This rearrangement joins TRBV27 to TRBJ1-1; 9 nucleotides line up with TRBD1. V gave up 5 bases and J gave up 8 bases; unmatched junction bases: 6. Germline CDR1 is MNHEY and CDR2 is SMNVEV (reference sequence). The CDR3 covers 13 residues. CDR3 sequence (DNA): TGTGCCAGCAGTGGGACAGGGACTTCAGAAGCTTTCTTT. Amino acid sequence: CASSGTGTSEAFF.

J is TRBJ1-2 and V is TRBV28; D is ambiguous. CDR3 size: 13 residues. The V gene's germline CDR1 is MDHEN and CDR2 SYDVKM. Trimming pared 3 bases from V and 2 bases from J, leaving 7 bases between. The chain's CDR3 is CASSFLGNYGYTF. DNA of the CDR3: TGTGCCAGCAGTTTCTTAGGGAACTATGGCTACACCTTC.

The CDR3 sequence is CASTSIGSGYEKLFF. CDR3 in DNA: TGTGCCAGCACCTCTATTGGGTCGGGATATGAAAAACTGTTTTTT. This rearrangement joins TRBV27 to TRBJ1-4; D unresolved. V lost 7 bases and J lost 6, with 18 bases in between. The CDR3 totals 15 residues. In germline, CDR1 is MNHEY, CDR2 SMNVEV (reference sequence).